Presented here are 10 T cell receptor beta chains from one specimen sequenced in a study of cytomegalovirus exposure and HLA in healthy donors. The primer mix had 60 Vbeta and 13 Jbeta primers. Clones were sequenced by immunoSEQ multiplex PCR, and TCRdb holds only the in-frame ones, with some missing. The repertoire includes 100,000 to 150,000 clones, around 74% of them detected once, and 6% to 8% sits in the top ten. Sequencing input: PBMCs. The receptors were gathered from a male donor in good health and CMV-seronegative.

V gene TRBV28 combines with J gene TRBJ2-3, with 14 bases that match TRBD2. CDR3 size: 15 residues. J was trimmed by 3 bases and V by 8 bases; bases with no gene match: 4. Per germline, CDR1 MDHEN and CDR2 SYDVKM. CDR3 region: CASWTSGRRTDTQYF. The CDR3 region has the DNA TGTGCCAGCTGGACTAGCGGGAGGAGGACAGATACGCAGTATTTT.

The CDR3 reads CSVVRAPSNEQFF. In nucleotides, the CDR3 is TGCAGCGTGGTGAGGGCCCCTTCCAATGAGCAGTTCTTC. This rearrangement joins TRBV29-1 to TRBJ2-1; a possible D gene is TRBD2 (5 bases). V lost 6 bases to trimming and J lost 6 bases, with 15 bases between them. The germline gives CDR1 SQVTM, CDR2 ANQGSEA. This CDR3 has 13 residues.

The V gene is TRBV11-3, the J gene TRBJ2-2; TRBD1 matches at 10 bases. CDR1 is SGHNT, CDR2 YENEEA, per germline. This CDR3 region has 14 residues. V dropped 1 base and J dropped 8; count of bases not matched to a gene: 1. CDR3 DNA sequence: TGTGCCAGCAGCTTAGGACAGGGGGCTGGGGAGCTGTTTTTT. The encoded protein is CASSLGQGAGELFF. The full variable domain, in which reference TRBV11-3 and TRBJ2-2 provide the parts outside the CDR3, is EAGVVQSPRYKIIEKKQPVAFWCNPISGHNTLYWYLQNLGQGPELLIRYENEEAVDDSQLPKDRFSAERLKGVDSTLKIQPAELGDSAVYLCASSLGQGAGELFFGEGSRLTVL.

DNA of the CDR3: TGTGCCAGCAGTTTAATTGACGAGACAGGGTACTATGGCTACACCTTC. Translating it yields CASSLIDETGYYGYTF. The chain employs TRBV28 and TRBJ1-2; TRBD1 matches 7 bases. CDR3 length: 16 residues. V shed 2 bases and J 3 bases; nucleotides not matched to a gene: 9. The germline gives CDR1 MDHEN, CDR2 SYDVKM.

J is TRBJ2-7 and V is TRBV28; D call uncertain. Trimming left V 3 bases short and J 5 bases short, with 14 bases between. This CDR3 contains 14 residues. Germline V gene data show CDR1 as MDHEN and CDR2 as SYDVKM. DNA of the CDR3: TGTGCCAGCAGTTTGCACGGGTCACTGGACGAGCAGTACTTC. It encodes CASSLHGSLDEQYF.

V usage is TRBV28 and J usage is TRBJ2-4, with 7 positions matching TRBD1. The ends lost 6 bases at V and 6 bases at J; junction bases unmatched: 8. This CDR3 contains 14 residues. Germline V gives CDR1 MDHEN, CDR2 SYDVKM. In nucleotides, the CDR3 is TGTGCCAGCAGCTCAAGACAGGGTATAAACATTCAGTACTTC. It yields the protein CASSSRQGINIQYF.

V is TRBV7-2 and J is TRBJ2-3; D not certain. This CDR3 has 16 residues. The germline V and J ends were trimmed by 3 bases and 2 bases, with 15 bases remaining between them. CDR1 is SGHTA and CDR2 is FQGNSA in the germline V gene. For the CDR3, the DNA is TGTGCCAGCAGCTTTCTACCGACTCGCGCCACAGATACGCAGTATTTT. Translating it yields CASSFLPTRATDTQYF.

The chain links TRBV4-1 to TRBJ2-2; no clear D gene. The CDR3 contains 14 residues. Germline CDR1 reads MGHRA; CDR2 reads YSYEKL. V lost 4 bases, J lost 6 bases, and 12 bases lay in between. This CDR3 is CASSPPPGPGELFF. CDR3 DNA: TGCGCCAGCAGCCCCCCTCCAGGCCCCGGGGAGCTGTTTTTT.

This clone was detected only once. The chain employs TRBV27 and TRBJ1-4, with D possibly matching TRBD1 (6 bases). Trimming took 0 bases from V and 8 from J, leaving 13 bases between them. The CDR3 covers 15 residues. In germline, CDR1 is MNHEY, CDR2 SMNVEV (reference sequence). CDR3 loop: CASSLSGTSPEKLFF. Written as DNA, the CDR3 is TGTGCCAGCAGTTTATCAGGGACATCTCCGGAAAAACTGTTTTTT.

The chain is built from TRBV28 and TRBJ1-5; perhaps TRBD1 as D (6 bases). CDR3 length: 15 amino acids. Germline CDR1 is MDHEN and CDR2 is SYDVKM. V gave up 7 bases and J gave up 4 bases, with 17 bases separating them. The CDR3 here is CASNKLQGGNQPQHF. The DNA for the CDR3 is TGTGCCAGCAATAAACTACAGGGTGGGAATCAGCCCCAGCATTTT.